This T cell receptor beta chain was retrieved from a study of early T cells in non-severe SARS-CoV-2 infection. In the study overall: Alpha and beta chains were unpaired, from unsorted whole-blood bulk RNA. Study-wide results and limits: Matching results from VDJdb favored anti-spike CD8 responses, leaving private and CD4 specificities undetected.

Attached unique molecular identifiers marked individual cDNA molecules. TCRdb redid the calling of the 5' RACE reads with MiXCR, one entry per CDR3 protein. The sample consists of about 97,000 distinct CDR3 sequences, around 13% of them appearing once. With respect to this clonotype: Its antigen is as yet unknown.

The sequenced sample was whole blood. This sequence originates from an adult who was a healthcare worker with PCR-confirmed SARS-CoV-2 infection or an uninfected control (not recorded which).

The CDR3, as DNA: TGCAGTGCTAGAGATCGGGCGGGAGAGGGCTCCTACGAGCAGTACTTC. It is translated as CSARDRAGEGSYEQYF. This rearrangement joins TRBV20-1 to TRBJ2-7; 7 bases map to TRBD2. This CDR3 is 16 amino acids long. The V gene's germline CDR1 is DFQATT and CDR2 SNEGSKA (reference sequence). Losses at the gene ends were 0 bases for V and 0 bases for J; bases not matched to a gene: 8.